The entry that follows covers one TCR beta chain sequence. The method was immunoSEQ multiplex PCR; TCRdb's version includes in-frame clones alone and lacks a portion of them. Among about 480,000 clones listed, approximately 87% were seen once. The data are from a study of blood T cell repertoires in COVID-19. Trimming took 6 bases from V and 0 from J; bases not matched to a gene: 29. The germline V gene has CDR1 MNHEY and CDR2 SVGEGT. The CDR3 contains 23 residues. The V and J genes are TRBV6-2 or TRBV6-3 and TRBJ2-1; 7 nucleotides agree with TRBD1. This receptor was obtained from a middle-aged woman who had recovered from COVID-19. Sequences were obtained from PBMCs or T cells enriched from blood (not recorded which). The CDR3 here is CASSRGIGDQGQHNLNSYNEQFF. The CDR3 nucleotides are TGTGCCAGCAGCCGCGGCATCGGTGATCAGGGACAGCACAACTTAAACTCCTACAATGAGCAGTTCTTC.